This T cell receptor (beta chain) appears in the sequencing data of a study of vaccination and CD4 T cells after COVID-19. Study details: A median of roughly 72 days (range 14 to 241) separated dose two from the taking of post-vaccine samples. Stimuli were overlapping spike peptide pools of SARS-CoV-2 and three common cold coronaviruses (HCoV-NL63, HCoV-OC43, HCoV-229E).

Details on this clonotype: Its antigen is still unknown.

This CDR3 contains 15 residues. Trimming took 3 bases from V and 5 from J; bases not matched to a gene: 3. CDR1 and CDR2 from the germline V gene are KGHDR and SFDVKD. Cultured CD4+ T cell DNA was sequenced using the Oncomine TCR Beta short-read assay. From the PCR reads, TCRdb called clonotypes with MiXCR, one entry per CDR3 protein. The table shows more than 4,000 distinct CDR3 sequences, with about 49% occurring only once. Stated treatment: 10-day PBMC culture with coronavirus spike peptide pools or control peptides (ViraFEST assay). Peptide pools at approximately 9.4 ug/ml, together with 10 IU/ml IL-2, were added to cultures of some 2.2 million PBMCs per well.

The chain joins TRBV24-1 to TRBJ2-5; 12 bases line up with TRBD2. What was sequenced was CD4+ T cells from blood, cultured in vitro. This clonotype was obtained from a human donor who had recovered from COVID-19. This CDR3 is CATSDGTSGSETQYF. The CDR3 DNA reads as TGTGCCACCAGTGATGGGACTAGCGGGTCGGAGACCCAGTACTTC.